These T cell receptor beta chains were read from a single sample in a study of STAT5B mutations in CD4+ large granular lymphocyte leukemia. The repertoire was sequenced with immunoSEQ multiplex PCR; TCRdb's copy has only in-frame clones and lacks some. Of 25,000 to 30,000 clones in the sample, 65% to 85% were seen once. Sequenced sample: CD4+ T cells from blood buffy coats. Receptors originate from a human donor in good health. Each CDR3 is given with its conserved first and last residue. Fields, in order: J gene, clone size, D gene, V gene, CDR3 DNA, CDR3 protein. D genes are given only for firm matches. Some rows have no size entry. The others give once, few or many, or a class for an expanded clone.

J gene: TRBJ2-6
clone size: -
D gene: TRBD2
V gene: TRBV5-4
CDR3 DNA: TGTGCCAGCAGCTCTGCGGGGGGGGCTCCTGGGGCCAACGTCCTGACTTTC
CDR3 protein: CASSSAGGAPGANVLTF

J gene: TRBJ2-1
clone size: -
D gene: -
V gene: TRBV4-3
CDR3 DNA: TGCGCCAGCAGCCAAGACGTGGAGAATCGGGTTATCAATGAGCAGTTCTTC
CDR3 protein: CASSQDVENRVINEQFF

J gene: TRBJ1-5
clone size: few
D gene: -
V gene: TRBV7-9
CDR3 DNA: TGTGCCAGCAGCTTAGCGCTCAATCAGCCCCAGCATTTT
CDR3 protein: CASSLALNQPQHF

J gene: TRBJ1-1
clone size: few
D gene: -
V gene: TRBV19
CDR3 DNA: TGTGCCAGTAGGAGGACAGACACTGAAGCTTTCTTT
CDR3 protein: CASRRTDTEAFF

J gene: TRBJ1-1
clone size: -
D gene: -
V gene: TRBV6-1
CDR3 DNA: TGTGCCAGCACCCAAAGTCGGGGTCCTGTCGCTGAAGCTTTCTTT
CDR3 protein: CASTQSRGPVAEAFF

J gene: TRBJ2-3
clone size: -
D gene: -
V gene: TRBV7-2
CDR3 DNA: TGTGCCAGCAGAAACCCGCGACCCGGCACAGATACGCAGTATTTT
CDR3 protein: CASRNPRPGTDTQYF

J gene: TRBJ2-1
clone size: -
D gene: -
V gene: TRBV7-2
CDR3 DNA: TGTGCCAGCAGCTTGACAGGGAGGAACTACAATGAGCAGTTCTTC
CDR3 protein: CASSLTGRNYNEQFF

J gene: TRBJ2-5
clone size: -
D gene: TRBD2
V gene: TRBV5-1
CDR3 DNA: TGCGCCAGCAGCTCCGGACTAGCGGGGGTAATGGCTCGAGAGACCCAGTACTTC
CDR3 protein: CASSSGLAGVMARETQYF

J gene: TRBJ1-1
clone size: few
D gene: -
V gene: TRBV10-3
CDR3 DNA: TGTGCCATCAGGGCGAGGGGAGCTTTCTTT
CDR3 protein: CAIRARGAFF

J gene: TRBJ1-1
clone size: -
D gene: -
V gene: TRBV11-2
CDR3 DNA: TGTGCCAGCAGCTTAAAAGCGGACACTGAAGCTTTCTTT
CDR3 protein: CASSLKADTEAFF

J gene: TRBJ2-5
clone size: -
D gene: -
V gene: TRBV5-6
CDR3 DNA: TGTGCCAGCAGCTTGTTTGGCGGGGCGAGGAACTTC
CDR3 protein: CASSLFGGARNF

J gene: TRBJ1-1
clone size: -
D gene: -
V gene: TRBV19
CDR3 DNA: TGTGCCAGTACCGCCCGGTTCGGGGAGAGGACTGAAGCTTTCTTT
CDR3 protein: CASTARFGERTEAFF

J gene: TRBJ2-6
clone size: once
D gene: TRBD2
V gene: TRBV7-2
CDR3 DNA: TGTGCCAGCAGCTTAGCGGGACTAGCGGGACCCTCTGGGGCCAACGTCCTGACTTTC
CDR3 protein: CASSLAGLAGPSGANVLTF

J gene: TRBJ2-1
clone size: few
D gene: TRBD2
V gene: TRBV7-2
CDR3 DNA: TGTGCCAGCAGCTTACAGAGCGGGGAAAACAATGAGCAGTTCTTC
CDR3 protein: CASSLQSGENNEQFF

J gene: TRBJ1-4
clone size: -
D gene: -
V gene: TRBV4-3
CDR3 DNA: TGCGCCAGCAGCCCGACTAATCAAGCCTGGAATGAAAAACTGTTTTTT
CDR3 protein: CASSPTNQAWNEKLFF

J gene: TRBJ2-5
clone size: -
D gene: -
V gene: TRBV27
CDR3 DNA: TGTGCCAGCAGATTCCAGGGACTCCAAGAGACCCAGTACTTC
CDR3 protein: CASRFQGLQETQYF